The 11 T cell receptor beta chains in this list originate from one sample, sequenced in a study of T cells expressing NK-cell markers. TCRdb reprocessed the 5' RACE reads; each CDR3 protein has one entry and no DNA is given. Its table records some 340,000 distinct CDR3 sequences. Sequenced input: blood T cells: a sorted CD56 or NKG2C T cell subset, CD4+ or CD8+ T cells, or bulk PBMC T cells (not recorded which). The receptors come from a man aged 18-69 years in good health.

This chain connects TRBV20-1 to TRBJ2-3; TCRdb reports TRBD2, a call that lacks DNA to check it against. The CDR3 is made up of 15 amino acids. CDR1 and CDR2 (germline): DFQATT, SNEGSKA (reference sequence). The CDR3 loop reads CSARDGGLTRHTQYF.

CDR3 amino acids: CASSGRDTDQETQYF. This sequence joins TRBV7-9 and TRBJ2-5; without DNA, the TCRdb call of TRBD1 cannot be checked. This CDR3 region has 15 residues. CDR1 is SEHNR and CDR2 is FQNEAQ in the germline V gene (reference sequence).

The chain joins TRBV9 to TRBJ2-1; TCRdb proposes TRBD2, but this gene call is untestable without DNA. CDR3 length equals 16 residues. Germline V gene data show CDR1 as SGDLS and CDR2 as YYNGEE. The CDR3 is CASSVFSGVTYNEQFF.

This rearrangement joins TRBV28 to TRBJ1-4. Germline values: CDR1 MDHEN, CDR2 SYDVKM. The CDR3 covers 15 residues. The chain's CDR3 is CASSFYRGDNEKLFF.

V is TRBV12-3 or TRBV12-4 and J is TRBJ1-4. The CDR3 consists of 15 residues. The CDR3 loop reads CASSPGRHSGEKLFF.

The CDR3 sequence: CASSLRRVQETQYF. The gene calls are TRBV5-4 and TRBJ2-5. The CDR3 length is 14 residues. Per germline, CDR1 SGHNT and CDR2 YYREEE (reference sequence).

This sequence joins TRBV12-3 or TRBV12-4 and TRBJ2-5; TCRdb names TRBD2, which stays unverified in the absence of DNA. The CDR3 is 14 amino acids. CDR3 amino acids: CASKPGPARKTQYF.

The rearrangement uses TRBV7-9 and TRBJ1-6. CDR1 and CDR2 (germline): SEHNR, FQNEAQ (reference sequence). The CDR3 runs 13 residues. The CDR3 here is CASSLVKGSPLHF.

The gene calls are TRBV10-3 and TRBJ2-3. Germline values: CDR1 ENHRY, CDR2 SYGVKD. This CDR3 is 15 amino acids long. The CDR3 loop is CAISESVTGSDTQYF.

The chain uses TRBV5-5 and TRBJ2-5; the D call of TRBD1 rests on TCRdb alone, since no DNA is present to check it. Germline V gives CDR1 SGHKS, CDR2 YYEKEE (reference sequence). The CDR3 loop spans 16 amino acids. The CDR3: CASSASPTGVLETQYF.

The chain employs TRBV20-1 and TRBJ1-1; the D gene TCRdb calls, TRBD1, cannot be checked with no DNA. Germline V gene lookup returns CDR1 DFQATT and CDR2 SNEGSKA (reference sequence). The CDR3 has 14 residues. The CDR3 region is CSAGTGGRSTEAFF.